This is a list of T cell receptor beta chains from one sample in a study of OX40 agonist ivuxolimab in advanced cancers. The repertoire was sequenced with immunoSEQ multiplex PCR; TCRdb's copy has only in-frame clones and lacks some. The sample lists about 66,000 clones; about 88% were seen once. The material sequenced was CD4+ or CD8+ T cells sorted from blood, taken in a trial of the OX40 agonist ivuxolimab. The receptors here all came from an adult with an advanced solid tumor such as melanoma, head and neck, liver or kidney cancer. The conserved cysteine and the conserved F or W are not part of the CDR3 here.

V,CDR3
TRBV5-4,ASSSRAHQETQY
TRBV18,ASSPPQGNEKLF
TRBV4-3,ASSQGKTGDAGYT
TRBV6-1,ASRQGRQPQH
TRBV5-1,ASSLGASGNQETQY
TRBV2,ASSDGGRGKMNTEAF
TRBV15,ATSGSFGEAF
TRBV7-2,ASRRDRDGNQPQH
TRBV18,ASSPRAGEMNTEAF
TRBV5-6,ASRPVLGLNTEAF
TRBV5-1,ASSLGSGSSYEQY
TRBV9,ASSVGGTQETQY
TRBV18,ASSPGQGARNQPQH
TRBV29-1,SVGGEGYQPQH
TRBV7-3,ASSPTARSTGELF
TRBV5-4,ASSLADTGELF
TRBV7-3,ASSPGRGASGEQY
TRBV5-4,ASSLGFGTGTYEQY
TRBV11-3,ASSLAGVGDANYGYT
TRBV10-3,ATLAGGSTDTQY
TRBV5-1,ASKTNQNSRTGELF
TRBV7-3,ASSSTGDSYNEQF
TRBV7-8,ASSLRPETQY
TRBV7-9,ASSPVWNTGELF
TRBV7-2,ASSFTGALYQETQY
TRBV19,ASSMDRPPQETQY
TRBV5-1,ASSGTGISTGELF
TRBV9,ASSVSQGIEKGKLF
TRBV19,ASSAGHSTDTQY
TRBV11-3,ASSLVGSAGEDTQY
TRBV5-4,ASSPLGGQDGYT
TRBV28,ASSTPGEGTRRAGANVLT
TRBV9,ASSVADSNTGELF
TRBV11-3,ASSLSSNTEAF
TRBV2,ASGVTGTGNEQF
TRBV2,ASSAWGTSSSYNSPLH
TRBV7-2,ASSTPRTLGAETQY
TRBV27,ASSLEGSSGANVLT
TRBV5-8,ASGWTGVGEKLF
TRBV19,ASSIGFDSEAF